This T cell receptor beta chain is from a study of blood T cell repertoires in COVID-19. Study context: Specimens from acute and convalescent COVID-19 originated in the United States, Italy and Spain. T cells, B-cell-depleted T cells, or PBMCs supplied cDNA or gDNA.

In the authors' methods: Nucleated cell counts were estimated from reference gene primer amplification. Clones were read by immunoSEQ multiplex PCR, and TCRdb kept only the in-frame ones, dropping some. The DNA was the basis for D and trimming; V, J and clone size are from that table. The sample lists roughly 240,000 clones; more than 65% were seen once. Germline trimming cut 0 bases from V and 3 bases from J; bases unmatched to any gene: 5. The CDR3 totals 16 residues. CDR1 and CDR2 (germline): MGHRA, YSYEKL. The specimen was peripheral blood. This TCR was recovered from a man aged 40-50 years who had recovered from COVID-19. V and J are TRBV4-1 and TRBJ2-4, with 7 bases lining up with TRBD1. In nucleotides, the CDR3 is TGCGCCAGCAGCCAAGATAGTTGGGACAGCAAAAACATTCAGTACTTC. Protein sequence: CASSQDSWDSKNIQYF.